This T cell receptor (beta chain) was sequenced during a study of cytomegalovirus exposure and HLA in healthy donors (dated by TCRdb to about 2017). Broadly, across the study: An earlier analysis of 587 of the donors reported approximately 300 Gb of sequence data and 90 million to 120 million unique TCR beta sequences obtained from roughly 170 million T cells. About 330 gigabases of sequencing data and around 80 million unique TCR sequences made up an early release that covered approximately 620 HLA-typed donors. Of the roughly 410 genotyped donors, more than 75% were placed in the genetic ancestry cluster associated with self-reported Caucasian donors. The study was designed to test whether signatures of past pathogen exposure could be identified by cataloging public T cell receptors. The T cell repertoires of several hundred subjects were profiled by immunosequencing and related to cytomegalovirus serostatus. Besides the first cohort of more than 650 subjects, a separate validation cohort made up of 120 different subjects was used. To predict cytomegalovirus infection status, the study brought together high-throughput TCR immunosequencing, statistical association of individual TCRs with disease status, and machine learning. A later analysis re-examined previously published TCR beta repertoires from roughly 650 donors and added high-resolution HLA genotyping to investigate patterns of TCR occurrence. Rather than using new phenotypic data, the later analysis identified candidate immune exposures from TCR beta sequences and from how often those sequences occurred across donors. An earlier analysis of around 540 of the donors applied high-throughput TCR beta sequencing to assess whether each TCR beta V gene segment acted as functional or pseudogenic. Alongside the repertoire data, information on donor age, sex, ethnicity and CMV serostatus was compiled. A later genetic analysis used genome-wide SNP genotypes for about 65% of the roughly 670 donors, treating that subset as a discovery cohort. All discovery cohort repertoires had been generated on a single sequencing platform. Both class I and class II loci were covered by HLA typing, at four-digit resolution. Typing coverage varied by locus: roughly 620-640 donors for A, B, C, DRB1 and DQB1; 522 for DQA1; about 590 for DPA1; 400 to 480 for DPB1. Roughly 5 DR-DQ haplotypes were handled as single units for association and clustering because linkage in the cohort was strong. Among roughly 400 genotyped donors of the cohort, an average of approximately 240,000 unique TCR beta nucleotide sequences was sequenced per donor, of which about 19% were non-productive. The study at large found these results: When HLA alleles, especially DR and DQ, strongly co-occurred, attributing TCR associations to individual alleles was difficult. According to a later analysis, TCR association rates differed among HLA loci, with DRB1 alleles showing the most associated TCRs and HLA-C alleles showing the fewest. While some public TCRs were present in many individuals, most TCR sequences turned up only very rarely across donors. A later analysis found that HLA-associated TCR beta chains were more clonally expanded and had lower generation probabilities than equally common non-associated chains. The authors suggested that the approach could potentially be generalized to other disease states and immunological phenotypes. The study listed around 160 TCR beta chains as associated with cytomegalovirus. A later analysis reported that several top co-occurrence clusters appeared linked to parvovirus B19, influenza, CMV and Epstein-Barr virus. Most CMV-associated TCR beta chains appeared to be HLA-restricted in a later analysis, and the HLA associations seemed to be driven largely by CMV exposure. Because counts were too low, some 17 rarely observed V segments, including chromosome 9 orphons, were left out of the earlier analysis of roughly 600 of the donors. Linkage disequilibrium might explain the correlated functional status among segregating V segments, but an unknown experimental factor could not be excluded. In an earlier analysis of several hundred of the donors, most TCR beta V segments were observed in productive rearrangements about 87% or about 30% of the time, broadly matching IMGT annotations. Compared with the roughly 670-donor mean, donors in an Asian-associated ancestry cluster had fewer N-insertions in productive TCRs, according to a later genetic analysis. The classifier was reported to diagnose cytomegalovirus status with high specificity and sensitivity in both the original and validation cohorts. The 87-base-pair reads could not distinguish some IMGT-functional V segments, including TRBV6-2 and TRBV6-3, so those segments were excluded. A later genetic analysis associated a missense DCLRE1C variant with V-gene and J-gene trimming of TCR beta chains, and an independent cohort replicated the association. A further reported finding was that TCR beta sequences accurately predicted the HLA-A and HLA-B alleles for most subjects in the first cohort. Sequencing depth was assumed to be roughly uniform across donors in the presence/absence analyses, though that assumption may not hold. Because HLA typing was unavailable for some donors at each locus, only the typed subset was used in association tests. This cohort had only TCR beta chains sequenced, and the lack of alpha or paired-chain data limited which features could be detected. The only immune exposure information available for the cohort was CMV serostatus. Specific HLA alleles were associated with over 15,000 TCR beta sequences at a false discovery rate of 0.05 in a later analysis. In vitro tests confirmed that a few of the cytomegalovirus-associated TCR beta chains recognize cytomegalovirus antigens. A cluster of highly shared sequence variants was judged likely to represent a technical artifact of the sequencing pipeline.

On this clone: What antigen it recognizes has not been identified.

The CDR1 and CDR2 encoded by the germline V gene (reference sequence) are LNHDA and SQIVND. Trimming removed 5 bases from V and 6 bases from J, leaving 8 bases between the germline ends. From its cysteine to its phenylalanine, the CDR3 spans 11 amino acids. This entry keeps only the CDR3 DNA: 33 bases, framed from base 1. The cohort comprised around 690 healthy bone marrow donors. Cohort members were all nominally healthy when sampled, although unrecorded immune exposures were likely present. The donor was CMV seronegative and belonged to the group of 352 seronegative cohort members. Every donor gave a peripheral blood sample, and the peripheral blood mononuclear cells from that sample were used for TCR beta sequencing. Genomic DNA extraction from the blood cell samples was performed with the Qiagen DNeasy Blood Extraction Kit. Receptor libraries were prepared by the immunoSEQ multiplex PCR assay. For the multiplex PCR, a mixture combining 60 forward primers for TCR Vbeta segments and 13 reverse primers for TCR Jbeta segments was used. Amplification of the CDR3 region of rearranged TCR beta genes was performed with a multiplex PCR assay on genomic DNA. On the Illumina HiSeq System, the amplified TCR beta libraries were sequenced as 87-base-pair reads. Per the source publication's procedure: A later analysis tallied approximately 87 million unique TCR beta chains across the 666 repertoires, and approximately 12 million of those chains were shared by two or more donors. To remove PCR and sequencing errors, raw reads were error-corrected and collapsed into unique sequences using a nearest-neighbor algorithm that merged closely related sequences. Alignment of CDR3 sequences to IMGT reference sequences was used to assign V, D and J gene segments. Each retained sequence needed at least a six-nucleotide match to both a V gene segment and a J gene segment. A rearrangement was called productive if the CDR3 had no stop codons and remained in frame with V and J, and every other rearrangement was called non-productive. CDR3 was defined according to IMGT convention as the region running from the second conserved V-encoded cysteine to the conserved J-encoded phenylalanine. In an earlier analysis of more than 550 of the donors, sequences lacking an unambiguous match to a single V gene segment were excluded. In an earlier analysis of approximately 550 of the donors, V segments were called functional above 56.7% productive rearrangements and were called segregating when the between-donor standard deviation exceeded 5%. A statistical classification framework was built to diagnose cytomegalovirus status from the catalog of TCR beta chain sequences. A later analysis assigned V and J genes by comparing TCR nucleotide sequences with IMGT/GENE-DB human TR gene sequences. In a later analysis, CDR3 sequences and most-parsimonious VDJ recombination scenarios were assigned using the TCRdist pipeline. A later analysis defined each TCR beta chain by its CDR3 amino acid sequence plus V-gene family, and excluded reads lacking a unique V-gene family. A later analysis removed 550 to 650 highly shared, low-generation-probability nucleotide sequences to deal with suspected cross-contamination and a sequencing artifact. In a later analysis, a clonal expansion index for each public chain was calculated from normalized within-repertoire ranks of inferred template counts. Generation probabilities in a later analysis came from a VDJ recombination model fitted to out-of-frame rearrangements, and those results were checked against IGoR. A later analysis scored TCR-TCR, TCR-HLA and TCR-CMV co-occurrence with hypergeometric tests, applying a repertoire-size bias correction to TCR pairs. A later analysis estimated false discovery rates by permuting HLA or CMV assignments 20 times. In a later analysis, co-occurring TCRs were grouped using DBSCAN, and TCRdist sequence similarity was added for clustering within HLA-allele-positive subsets. For co-occurrence clustering, repertoires with fewer than 30,000 or more than 120,000 public chains were excluded, along with four or five repertoires with anomalous nucleotide sharing. TCRdb provides this immuneACCESS table in a form limited to in-frame rearrangements. Some clones are lacking; in checked studies, under half of them reflect an unresolved V gene, and why the rest are absent is not known. The V and J calls and clone size come from that table; D and trimming were worked out from the DNA. The sample table on file contains about 140,000 clones. Jointly, the top ten make up 2.2% of the sample.

Sequencing was performed on PBMCs. Recombination linked TRBV19 to TRBJ2-7, with TRBD2 tentatively as D gene (5 bases match). The sequence derives from a woman between 18 and 29 years old in good health and CMV-seronegative. Here the CDR3 is given as CASSARGEQYF. At the DNA level, the sequence is TGTGCCAGTAGTGCTCGGGGCGAGCAGTACTTC.